A single sample is the source of the 18 T cell receptor beta chains below, sequenced in a study of T cell responses to AZD1222 COVID-19 vaccine. Profiling relied on immunoSEQ multiplex PCR, and the TCRdb table lists in-frame clones only, not all of them. The sample lists about 110,000 clones, 87% seen once, with around 4.5% in the top ten. The specimen was peripheral blood, collected 28 days after the second AZD1222 dose. The source of these receptors is an adult who received the AZD1222 COVID-19 vaccine.

The rearrangement uses TRBV5-4 and TRBJ2-6; either TRBD1 or TRBD2 may supply D (5 bases each). Trimming took off 6 bases at V and 0 bases at J, with 16 bases between the two ends. This CDR3 spans 17 amino acids. Germline V gene lookup returns CDR1 SGHNT and CDR2 YYREEE (reference sequence). This CDR3 is CASTPARGASGANVLTF. The CDR3 nucleotides are TGTGCCAGCACTCCTGCTCGAGGGGCCTCTGGGGCCAACGTCCTGACTTTC. The full variable domain, its missing parts supplied by reference TRBV5-4 and TRBJ2-6, is ETGVTQSPTHLIKTRGQQVTLRCSSQSGHNTVSWYQQALGQGPQFIFQYYREEENGRGNFPPRFSGLQFPNYSSELNVNALELDDSALYLCASTPARGASGANVLTFGAGSRLTVL.

The CDR3 loop is CASRVAQETQYF. CDR3 nucleotide sequence: TGTGCCAGCAGGGTAGCACAAGAGACCCAGTACTTC. The J gene is TRBJ2-5, the V gene TRBV6-1; D call uncertain. The CDR3 is made up of 12 amino acids. V lost 6 bases and J 2 bases, leaving 7 bases between the germline ends. Germline V gives CDR1 MNHNS, CDR2 SASEGT.

V gene TRBV6-6 combines with J gene TRBJ1-6; D is possibly TRBD1 (5 bases). CDR1 and CDR2 from the germline V gene are MNHNY and SVGAGI (reference sequence). The CDR3 has 15 residues. V gave up 4 bases and J gave up 9 bases, with 16 bases separating them. This chain's CDR3 is CASSSTGREASPLHF. For the CDR3, the DNA is TGTGCCAGCAGTTCCACCGGCAGGGAGGCTTCACCCCTCCACTTT.

In its sample, this clone was seen once. J is TRBJ1-1 and V is TRBV6-6; the D is unclear. Per germline, CDR1 MNHNY and CDR2 SVGAGI (reference sequence). V was pared by 7 bases and J by 1 base, with 13 bases between. CDR3 length: 14 amino acids. CDR3 bases: TGTGCCAGCACCGTCAGGACCAGGAACACTGAAGCTTTCTTT. Amino acid sequence: CASTVRTRNTEAFF.

This sequence joins TRBV29-1 and TRBJ2-2; D unclear. The germline V and J ends were trimmed by 5 bases and 7 bases, with 5 bases remaining between them. The CDR3 is made up of 10 amino acids. From germline, CDR1 is SQVTM and CDR2 ANQGSEA. The CDR3 reads CSVYYGELFF. DNA of the CDR3: TGCAGCGTTTATTACGGGGAGCTGTTTTTT.

The chain couples TRBV30 to TRBJ2-3; D is unresolved. Trimming cost V 4 bases and J 4 bases, with 21 bases left between them. CDR3 length: 16 residues. Germline values: CDR1 GTSNPN, CDR2 SVGIG (reference sequence). As DNA, the CDR3 is TGTGCCTGGACCGGTTTAGGAGAGTTTTTGGCAGATACGCAGTATTTT. This gives the protein CAWTGLGEFLADTQYF.

The table lists this clone with a few counts. The chain carries TRBV3-1 (or the pseudogene TRBV3-2) and TRBJ1-2, with 12 bases aligning to TRBD1. V dropped 4 bases and J dropped 8; count of bases not matched to a gene: 8. Per the germline V gene, CDR1 is LGHDT and CDR2 is YNNKEL (reference sequence). There are 15 residues in the CDR3. The CDR3 is CASSPLIGTGGGYTF. The DNA of the CDR3 is TGTGCCAGCAGCCCCCTAATTGGGACAGGGGGCGGCTACACCTTC.

V usage is TRBV27 and J usage is TRBJ1-2, with no clear D. The CDR3 sequence is 12 residues long. V was pared by 4 bases and J by 2 bases, with 5 bases between. The germline V gene encodes CDR1 MNHEY and CDR2 SMNVEV (reference sequence). The CDR3 DNA follows: TGTGCCAGCAGTTCTGGGAACTATGGCTACACCTTC. It is translated as CASSSGNYGYTF.

The rearrangement joins TRBV5-1 to TRBJ2-3, with 10 bases fitting TRBD1. CDR3 size: 15 residues. Germline CDR1 SGHRS, CDR2 YFSETQ. The J segment lost 5 bases and the V segment lost 1 base, leaving 4 bases of the junction unmatched. The CDR3 sequence: CASSLRGQGVDTQYF. The CDR3, as DNA: TGCGCCAGCAGCTTGCGTGGACAGGGGGTAGATACGCAGTATTTT. Together with reference TRBV5-1 and TRBJ2-3, the CDR3 gives the full variable domain: KAGVTQTPRYLIKTRGQQVTLSCSPISGHRSVSWYQQTPGQGLQFLFEYFSETQRNKGNFPGRFSGRQFSNSRSEMNVSTLELGDSALYLCASSLRGQGVDTQYFGPGTRLTVL.

The CDR3 here is CASSATSGFTDTQYF. CDR3 in DNA: TGTGCCAGCAGTGCGACTAGCGGGTTCACAGATACGCAGTATTTT. The rearrangement joins TRBV6-4 to TRBJ2-3; the match to TRBD2 covers 10 bases. The V gene's germline CDR1 is MRHNA and CDR2 SNTAGT. The CDR3 extends over 15 amino acids. After removal of 4 bases from V and 2 bases from J, the junction contained 3 bases not matched to a gene.

This chain links TRBV28 with TRBJ2-1; D perhaps matches TRBD1 (5 bases). V was trimmed by 10 bases and J by 0 bases, leaving 16 bases between them. This CDR3 comprises 15 residues. Germline CDR1 MDHEN, CDR2 SYDVKM. This chain's CDR3 is CATRQDTSSYNEQFF. The CDR3 DNA reads as TGTGCCACCAGGCAGGACACGAGCTCCTACAATGAGCAGTTCTTC.

The chain recombines TRBV7-9 with TRBJ1-1, with 10 positions matching TRBD1. CDR1 and CDR2 (germline): SEHNR, FQNEAQ (reference sequence). Trimming cost V 1 base and J 1 base; bases outside gene matches: 6. The CDR3 length is 17 residues. CDR3 DNA sequence: TGTGCCAGCAGCTTAGTGGGACAGGGGAGGAGGAACACTGAAGCTTTCTTT. It is translated as CASSLVGQGRRNTEAFF. Full variable domain (outside the CDR3, taken from reference TRBV7-9 and TRBJ1-1): DTGVSQNPRHKITKRGQNVTFRCDPISEHNRLYWYRQTLGQGPEFLTYFQNEAQLEKSRLLSDRFSAERPKGSFSTLEIQRTEQGDSAMYLCASSLVGQGRRNTEAFFGQGTRLTVV.

V and J are TRBV28 and TRBJ1-4; no clear D. Germline CDR1 reads MDHEN; CDR2 reads SYDVKM. Trimming took off 2 bases at V and 8 bases at J, with 15 bases between the two ends. The CDR3 is made up of 15 amino acids. The CDR3: CASSLMGSRGEKLFF. CDR3 DNA: TGTGCCAGCAGTTTAATGGGCTCGCGAGGCGAAAAACTGTTTTTT.

This chain links TRBV6-2 or TRBV6-3 with TRBJ2-1; 9 positions match TRBD1. Unmatched junction bases numbered 15, after V lost 2 bases and J lost 7 bases. CDR1 is MNHEY, CDR2 SVGEGT, per germline. The CDR3 is 18 residues long. The CDR3 DNA is TGTGCCAGCAGTTACACTCTCGGACAGGGGATGTCTGGGAATGAGCAGTTCTTC. It encodes CASSYTLGQGMSGNEQFF.

This clone showed up just a few times. The chain uses TRBV4-1 and TRBJ1-3, with D possibly matching TRBD1 (6 bases). Deletions cut 1 base from V and 4 bases from J, with 11 bases between. The CDR3 runs to 15 residues. Germline V lookup: CDR1 MGHRA, CDR2 YSYEKL. CDR3 DNA sequence: TGCGCCAGCAGCCAAGGGACAGTAGAAGGAAACACCATATATTTT. It yields the protein CASSQGTVEGNTIYF.

The rearrangement uses TRBV7-2 and TRBJ1-5; the D gene is possibly TRBD1 (6 bases). V gave up 1 base and J gave up 7 bases, with 14 bases separating them. This CDR3 has 15 residues. Germline lookup yields CDR1 SGHTA and CDR2 FQGNSA. The CDR3 nucleotides read TGTGCCAGCAGCTTAGGCCTGGGGGCGGGGCAGCCCCAGCATTTT. It translates to CASSLGLGAGQPQHF.

A few counts support this clone. This chain joins TRBV20-1 and TRBJ1-5; D is unresolved. The V and J ends lost 5 bases and 15 bases respectively, with 14 bases between them. Germline V gene data show CDR1 as DFQATT and CDR2 as SNEGSKA (reference sequence). The CDR3 runs 10 residues. The CDR3 DNA is TGCAGTGCTTCCCGGATCGGGCTGCATTTT. Protein sequence: CSASRIGLHF.

This rearrangement joins TRBV5-1 to TRBJ1-1; TRBD1 is a possible D gene (6 bases). CDR3 length equals 15 residues. V was trimmed by 4 bases and J by 5 bases, leaving 18 bases between them. Looked up from germline, CDR1 is SGHRS and CDR2 is YFSETQ. The CDR3 sequence: CASSLDRSAPTEAFF. The CDR3 bases are TGCGCCAGCAGCCTTGACAGGTCGGCTCCGACTGAAGCTTTCTTT.